This TCR beta chain came from a study of T cell repertoires in cytomegalovirus infection. The study, taken as a whole, reports: Accumulated public TCR beta family frequency recognized individuals carrying CMV together with the relevant HLA. Predominance within the ex vivo response was attributable to HLA-C-restricted CMV-specific TCR beta clonotypes.

TCRdb passed the reads through MiXCR, listing each CDR3 protein once. The table includes approximately 990,000 distinct CDR3 sequences, around 32% detected once. As regards this clonotype: Its target is unknown.

This clonotype originated in a human donor in good health (CMV status not recorded). Some clones in this sample may be carry-over from other donors' samples. Sequencing used cultured CD8+ T cells from PBMCs, obtained from culture after CMV antigen stimulation.

The CDR3 DNA sequence: TGCGCCAGCAGCCAAGGACCCCTCTCTACGGGGGGGCTTGGCAATGAGCAGTTCTTC. As protein: CASSQGPLSTGGLGNEQFF. The V and J genes are TRBV4-1 and TRBJ2-1; 8 bases map to TRBD2. V lost 1 base, J lost 6 bases, and 17 bases stayed unmatched. Germline V CDR1 and CDR2: MGHRA, YSYEKL. This CDR3 has 19 residues.